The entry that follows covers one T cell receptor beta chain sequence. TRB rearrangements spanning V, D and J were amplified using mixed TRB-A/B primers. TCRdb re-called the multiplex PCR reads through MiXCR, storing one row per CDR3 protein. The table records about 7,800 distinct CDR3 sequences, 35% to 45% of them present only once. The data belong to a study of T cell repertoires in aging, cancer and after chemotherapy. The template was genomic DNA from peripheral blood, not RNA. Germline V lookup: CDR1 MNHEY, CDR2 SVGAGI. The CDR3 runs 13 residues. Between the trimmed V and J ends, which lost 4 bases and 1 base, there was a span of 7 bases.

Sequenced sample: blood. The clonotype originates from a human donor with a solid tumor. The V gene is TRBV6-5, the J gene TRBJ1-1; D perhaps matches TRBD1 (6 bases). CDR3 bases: TGTGCCAGCAGTTCGACAGGGAACACTGAAGCTTTCTTT. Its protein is CASSSTGNTEAFF.